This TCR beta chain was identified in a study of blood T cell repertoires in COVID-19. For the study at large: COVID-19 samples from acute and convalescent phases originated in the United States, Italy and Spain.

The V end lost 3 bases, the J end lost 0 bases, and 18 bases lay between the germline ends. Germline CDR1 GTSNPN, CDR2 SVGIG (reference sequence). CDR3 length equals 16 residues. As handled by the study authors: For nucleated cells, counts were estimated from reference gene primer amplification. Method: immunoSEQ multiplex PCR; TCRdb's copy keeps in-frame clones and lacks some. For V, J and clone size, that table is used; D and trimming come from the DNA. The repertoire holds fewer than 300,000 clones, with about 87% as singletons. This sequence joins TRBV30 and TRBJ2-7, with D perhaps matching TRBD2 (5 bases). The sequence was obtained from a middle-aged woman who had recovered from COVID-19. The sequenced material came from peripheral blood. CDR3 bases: TGTGCCTGGAGCGAAATACCGGGATTTAGCTCCTACGAGCAGTACTTC. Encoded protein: CAWSEIPGFSSYEQYF.